This TCR beta chain derives from a study of shared clonotypes between healthy human individuals (dated by TCRdb to 2020 to 2022). General notes on the study: The cohort comprised a couple of women and three men aged 18 to 49 years. Libraries were prepared and TCR repertoires were sequenced by different laboratories using diverse techniques, in order to increase sequencing depth and limit assay-specific biases. Per donor, three plates each were used for CD4 naive and CD4 memory, two for CD8 naive, and one for CD8 memory. Blood TCR repertoires of five healthy adults were deeply sequenced to estimate repertoire size and the extent of clonotype sharing between individuals. Per donor, leukapheresis produced somewhere between about 0.94 and 9.5 billion PBMCs. General conclusions and limits of the study: Pairwise subsampling led to the expectation that sequencing depth would affect the degree of clonotype sharing among donors. Compared with non-shared clonotypes, the clonotypes found in all four sorted-subset donors had higher generation probabilities. Even with the large sequencing depth, rarefaction of the sorted-subset datasets indicated that sequencing was incomplete. Sampling was limited to blood, and TCR repertoires in tissue likely differ from TCR repertoires in blood. Naive subsets generally had larger estimated clonotype richness than memory subsets did. When several donors were compared, the shared fraction of clonotypes was around 5% for naive CD4, approximately 3.3% for naive CD8, about 2.4% for memory CD4, and 0.4% for memory CD8. The genetic and exposure-history diversity represented was limited by the small number of donors.

For the CD8 naive samples, CD45RO-negative cells were positively selected for CCR7, yielding a CD45RA+CCR7+ population from which TemRA cells were excluded. The donors were healthy, HIV-negative adults who had no recently reported acute infections or vaccinations. Every donor was a Caucasian adult living in Nashville, Tennessee, USA. After blood collection by leukapheresis, PBMCs were isolated using Ficoll-Histopaque density gradient centrifugation and then cryopreserved in the vapor phase of liquid nitrogen. Purity and quantity of every magnetically sorted T cell population were checked by analytical flow cytometry. Each sorted fraction had its genomic DNA isolated and then quantified by UV absorbance on a Nanodrop 2000c. Worth noting for this clone: Its antigen remains unidentified. Base qualities were left out, and no much larger clone turns up one base away.

Using the deep immunoSEQ assay, TCR CDR3 regions were amplified from genomic DNA by multiplex PCR. Genomic DNA extracted from each cell subset was distributed evenly over all wells of several immunoSEQ 96-well plates, and each plate served as one replicate. For sorted subsets, each replicate PCR was loaded with 150 to 250 ng genomic DNA, equivalent to roughly 30,000 T cell genomes. The purified libraries were quantified using a Qubit 3.0 fluorometer, sized with a Bioanalyzer 2100, and then quantified again using the KAPA Library Quantification kit. Every immunoSEQ 96-well plate was sequenced on a dedicated single-read 150-cycle Illumina NextSeq 550 flow cell. Under the source paper's analysis protocol: Because only junctional sequences without quality scores were contained in the immunoSEQ output, filtering matching that applied to full-length reads could not be performed. Sequences were annotated with PyIR, a Python wrapper for IgBLAST v1.9, using IMGT germline references to assign V/J genes and CDR3. Any read was removed if the V/J assignment was weak (E-value above 1e-6), the CDR3 was missing, or the read contained stop codons, out-of-frame junctions, or ambiguous translated residues. V3J clonotypes were defined as sequences sharing an identical inferred V gene, J gene, and CDR3 amino acid sequence. To compute the percentage overlap between repertoires, the number of shared unique clonotypes was divided by the size of the smaller repertoire. Three approaches were used to assess repertoire richness: RTK rarefaction, the Chao1 estimator, and Recon v2.1 estimates of unobserved clonotypes. Generation probabilities for all TCRbeta clonotypes obtained by the gDNA method from a handful of donors were computed using OLGA. The clones in this table, taken by TCRdb from immuneACCESS, are in-frame only. Not every clone is retained; where verified, under half of the shortfall comes from an unresolved V gene, and the cause of the rest is unknown. The V and J calls and clone size come from that table; D and trimming were worked out from the DNA. The sample table lists 550,000 to 600,000 clones, nearly 98% of them with a count of one. The biggest ten clones account for more than 0.3% of the sample.

The sequence came from a young man in good health. Sequencing was performed on naive CD8+ T cells sorted from blood. The cell subset or site label on this specimen signifies: CD45RA+CCR7+.

The nucleotides read TGTGCCACCCCCTCCCGGGAGCCCTACCAAGAGACCCAGTACTTC. Its protein product is CATPSREPYQETQYF. This chain joins TRBV2 to TRBJ2-5, and possibly TRBD2, on 6 matching bases. From the cysteine up to the phenylalanine, the CDR3 has a length of 15 residues. The only DNA kept is the CDR3, 45 bases in frame from the first base. The trim is 10 bases for V and 0 bases for J, with a gap of 18 bases between the germline ends. The germline V gene yields SNHLY for CDR1 and FYNNEI for CDR2. Joined to the reference TRBV2 and TRBJ2-5 proteins, this CDR3 gives the full variable domain: EPEVTQTPSHQVTQMGQEVILRCVPISNHLYFYWYRQILGQKVEFLVSFYNNEISEKSEIFDDQFSVERPDGSNFTLKIRSTKLEDSAMYFCATPSREPYQETQYFGPGTRLLVL.